Listed below are T cell receptor beta chains from one sample, sequenced in a study of a mutant IDH1 vaccine in newly diagnosed glioma. Profiled with immunoSEQ multiplex PCR; TCRdb holds only in-frame clones, not every one. The sample contains about 41,000 clones, more than 60% of which appear only once. Antigen specificity for these receptors is unknown. The sequenced sample was PBMCs, obtained from a glioma patient whose treatment included an IDH1 peptide vaccine. These receptors were collected from a woman in her thirties or forties with glioma. Some clones in this sample may be carry-over from other donors' samples. CDR3s include the opening cysteine and the closing phenylalanine or tryptophan. D genes are given only for firm matches. Rows give clone size only sometimes, using once, few, many, or a class for an expanded clone.

d_gene,abundance,v_gene,j_gene,CDR3nt,CDR3aa
TRBD2,.,TRBV6-4,TRBJ2-2,TGTGCCAGCAGTGACTGGACTAGCGGGAACACCGGGGAGCTGTTTTTT,CASSDWTSGNTGELFF
.,.,TRBV9,TRBJ2-2,TGTGCCAGCACCCGAGATGGGCGGGAGGAGCTGTTTTTT,CASTRDGREELFF
.,.,TRBV19,TRBJ2-3,TGTGCCAGTAGTATGCACACAGATACGCAGTATTTT,CASSMHTDTQYF
TRBD2,.,TRBV13,TRBJ2-7,TGTGCCAGCAGCTTTCTATCGACTAGCGGGGGGGCCGTCTTTTCCTACGAGCAGTACTTC,CASSFLSTSGGAVFSYEQYF
TRBD1,.,TRBV11-2,TRBJ1-3,TGTGCCAGCAGCCTTAGAGGAACAGGGGACTTTGGAAACACCATATATTTT,CASSLRGTGDFGNTIYF
.,.,TRBV7-2,TRBJ2-1,TGTGCCAGCAGCCTGAATACGGGCAACAATGAGCAGTTCTTC,CASSLNTGNNEQFF
.,.,TRBV11-2,TRBJ2-6,TGTGCCAGCAGCCGATGGGGGACCGACAGTGCTGGGGCCAACGTCCTGACTTTC,CASSRWGTDSAGANVLTF
.,.,TRBV6-1,TRBJ1-4,TGTGCCAGCAGTGACTTGGGTGGAGATGAAAAACTGTTTTTT,CASSDLGGDEKLFF
.,.,TRBV29-1,TRBJ2-2,TGCAGCGTGGAGACGGGTGACACCGGGGAGCTGTTTTTT,CSVETGDTGELFF
.,few,TRBV4-1,TRBJ1-2,TGCGCCAGCAGCCCCGAGGTATCGGGGAACTATGGCTACACCTTC,CASSPEVSGNYGYTF
TRBD2,once,TRBV4-3,TRBJ2-4,TGCGCCAGCAGCCAAGATGGTTTCACTAGCGGGAGGTCCTTCGCCAAAAACATTCAGTACTTC,CASSQDGFTSGRSFAKNIQYF
.,few,TRBV19,TRBJ1-5,TGTGCCAGTAGTATAGATGGGGGGCGCAATCAGCCCCAGCATTTT,CASSIDGGRNQPQHF
TRBD2,.,TRBV7-8,TRBJ2-3,TGTGCCAGCAGCCCACCGGGACTAGCGGAGAGCACAGATACGCAGTATTTT,CASSPPGLAESTDTQYF
.,.,TRBV5-5,TRBJ1-4,TGTGCCAGCAGCTCAGGGTCCCCGACCTTTTATAATGAAAAACTGTTTTTT,CASSSGSPTFYNEKLFF
.,.,TRBV2,TRBJ1-2,TGTGCCAGCAGTCAAAGGGCGGGACATTCCTGGGGTGGCTACACCTTC,CASSQRAGHSWGGYTF
TRBD2,few,TRBV4-2,TRBJ2-2,TGTGCCAGCAGCCAAGATGGGGGGGTCGGGGAGCTGTTTTTT,CASSQDGGVGELFF
.,.,TRBV29-1,TRBJ1-1,TGCAGCGTAGATACATCGGGCACTGAAGCTTTCTTT,CSVDTSGTEAFF
.,.,TRBV27,TRBJ2-4,TGTGCCAGCAGTTTTCGTAACAAGGACTTACAGTACTTC,CASSFRNKDLQYF
TRBD1,.,TRBV2,TRBJ2-5,TGTGCCAGCAGTGAATCAGGGACAGAAGAGACCCAGTACTTC,CASSESGTEETQYF
TRBD2,.,TRBV5-4,TRBJ2-3,TGTGCCAGCAGCCCCAGGCGAATACTGGCGGGGGAGAGCACAGATACGCAGTATTTT,CASSPRRILAGESTDTQYF
.,.,TRBV27,TRBJ1-5,TGTGCCAGCAGCTCCCGACAGAGCAATCAGCCCCAGCATTTT,CASSSRQSNQPQHF
TRBD2,.,TRBV2,TRBJ2-5,TGTGCCAGCACTTGGACTAGCAAAGAGACCCAGTACTTC,CASTWTSKETQYF
TRBD1,.,TRBV19,TRBJ1-2,TGTGCCAGTAGTCCCCGGACAGGGAAGAAGATCTTC,CASSPRTGKKIF
.,.,TRBV5-4,TRBJ2-3,TGTGCCAGCAGCTTGGGGAAGCCTTTCACAGATACGCAGTATTTT,CASSLGKPFTDTQYF
.,.,TRBV19,TRBJ1-5,TGTGCCAGTAGTATATCAATCGGGGCTCGTGGCAATCAGCCCCAGCATTTT,CASSISIGARGNQPQHF
.,.,TRBV12-5,TRBJ1-2,TGTGCTAGTGGTTTGGGACAGAACTATGGCTACACCTTC,CASGLGQNYGYTF
.,.,TRBV4-1,TRBJ1-1,TGCGCCAGCAGCCAAAATCAAGGGGGTAGGGCAACTGAAGCTTTCTTT,CASSQNQGGRATEAFF
TRBD1,once,TRBV14,TRBJ1-1,TGTGCCAGCAGCCAAAACAGGGGTTTAAGGTACACTGAAGCTTTCTTT,CASSQNRGLRYTEAFF
TRBD1,.,TRBV4-1,TRBJ2-7,TGCGCCAGCAGCTTACGGACAGGGGGCGCATACGAGCAGTACTTC,CASSLRTGGAYEQYF
TRBD2,.,TRBV27,TRBJ2-7,TGTGCCAGCAGTTTATATAGCGGGGGGGCTTACGAGCAGTACTTC,CASSLYSGGAYEQYF
.,.,TRBV9,TRBJ1-3,TGTGCCAGCAGCGTATCGGAGGGGGGGAAAGGCTCTGGAAACACCATATATTTT,CASSVSEGGKGSGNTIYF
TRBD2,.,TRBV5-6,TRBJ2-7,TGCGCCAGCAGCTTGGTTAGCGGGGGCTTCTACGAGCAGTACTTC,CASSLVSGGFYEQYF
.,few,TRBV4-2,TRBJ1-2,TGTGCCAGCAGCCAACCAGACTCGGGGATGCGAGGCTACACCTTC,CASSQPDSGMRGYTF
.,.,TRBV30,TRBJ1-1,TGTGCCTGGAGCCGAGGACTCACTGAAGCTTTCTTT,CAWSRGLTEAFF
.,once,TRBV4-1,TRBJ2-1,TGCGCCAGCAGCCCAGGGAGTAGCTCCTACAATGAGCAGTTCTTC,CASSPGSSSYNEQFF
.,.,TRBV15,TRBJ1-3,TGTGCCACCAGCAGAGATACTGAGGGTTCCGGAAACACCATATATTTT,CATSRDTEGSGNTIYF
.,once,TRBV18,TRBJ2-2,TGTGCCAGCTCAACAGAGGGCGGGGAGCTGTTTTTT,CASSTEGGELFF
.,.,TRBV7-2,TRBJ1-2,TGTGCCAGCAGCTTAGACAGAACCTATGGCTACACCTTC,CASSLDRTYGYTF
TRBD1,.,TRBV13,TRBJ1-1,TGTGCCAGCAACAGACAGGGTAACACTGAAGCTTTCTTT,CASNRQGNTEAFF
.,.,TRBV10-3,TRBJ1-1,TGTGCCATCAGTGACAGGAGGGAAGCTTTCTTT,CAISDRREAFF
.,once,TRBV6-5,TRBJ1-2,TGTGCCAGCAGTTACTCGACGGGGTATGGCTACACCTTC,CASSYSTGYGYTF
.,.,TRBV2,TRBJ2-1,TGTGCCAGCAGTGATCGAGGAAATGAGCAGTTCTTC,CASSDRGNEQFF